A selection of T cell receptor beta chains follows, all from one sample in a study of early T cells in non-severe SARS-CoV-2 infection. TCRdb used MiXCR to reprocess the 5' RACE reads, holding one entry per CDR3 protein. Of some 49,000 distinct CDR3 sequences in the sample, around 8% were seen once. The sequencing sample was made of whole blood. These receptors all come from an adult who was a healthcare worker with PCR-confirmed SARS-CoV-2 infection or an uninfected control (not recorded which). Each CDR3 is given with its conserved first and last residue. The order of the fields is V gene, J gene, D gene, clone size, CDR3 DNA, CDR3 protein. The D gene is left open where the match is weak. Clone size is shown for a subset of rows, as once, few, many or a class of expanded clone.

>TRBV7-6|TRBJ2-5|NA|NA
TGTGCCAGCAGCTTAACGGGACATAAGTACCAAGAGACCCAGTACTTC
CASSLTGHKYQETQYF
>TRBV20-1|TRBJ2-1|NA|many
TGCAGTGCTAGACAGGGGAGAATGGCCTACAATGAGCAGTTCTTC
CSARQGRMAYNEQFF
>TRBV5-6|TRBJ2-7|NA|few
TGTGCCAGCAGCGGGGAAACCTACTACGAGCAGTACTTC
CASSGETYYEQYF
>TRBV4-2|TRBJ2-1|TRBD2|few
TGTGCCAGCAGCCAGCTCGGGGGGGCGGACAATGAGCAGTTCTTC
CASSQLGGADNEQFF
>TRBV15|TRBJ2-5|TRBD2|NA
TGTGCCACCAGCAGAGTTCAGCGGGAGGATGAGACCCAGTACTTC
CATSRVQREDETQYF
>TRBV7-9|TRBJ1-2|NA|few
TGTGCCAGCAGCTTAGTCGGGACAAGTCGTCGAATTTATGGCTACACCTTC
CASSLVGTSRRIYGYTF
>TRBV4-1|TRBJ1-2|TRBD1|few
TGCGCCAGCAGCCAAGATTACGGGACAGGGGGCCGTGGCTACACCTTC
CASSQDYGTGGRGYTF
>TRBV27|TRBJ1-6|NA|many
TGTGCCAGCGGCAGTTGGAATAATTCACCCCTCCACTTT
CASGSWNNSPLHF
>TRBV7-8|TRBJ2-1|TRBD2|few
TGTGCCAGCAGCTTAACAGCGGGGGCCCTGGGGAATGAGCAGTTCTTC
CASSLTAGALGNEQFF
>TRBV10-2|TRBJ2-7|NA|NA
TGCGCCAGCAGTGACCCGGGGGGACACGGTACCCCCCCCTACGAGCAGTACTTC
CASSDPGGHGTPPYEQYF